The TCR beta chain described here comes from a study of vaccination and CD4 T cells after COVID-19. Study overall: Convalescents were six males and four females, two of them Hispanic.

The Oncomine TCR Beta short-read assay sequenced DNA from cultured CD4+ T cells. TCRdb reprocessed the PCR reads with MiXCR, giving one entry per CDR3 protein. There are some 25,000 distinct CDR3 sequences in the sample; roughly 60% occur only once, and 17% lies in the top ten. The V and J ends lost 5 bases and 2 bases, in that order; junction bases with no gene match: 9. Germline CDR1 is MNHNS and CDR2 is SASEGT. This CDR3 contains 17 residues. Stated treatment: approximately 11-day PBMC culture with coronavirus spike peptide pools or control peptides (ViraFEST assay). This clonotype was observed a handful of times. Its target is unknown.

The rearrangement links TRBV6-1 to TRBJ2-6, with 7 bases matching TRBD1. The origin of this receptor is a human donor who received a COVID-19 vaccine. The sample was CD4+ T cells from blood, cultured in vitro, taken after SARS-CoV-2 vaccination. CDR3 nucleotides: TGTGCCAGCAGTACGCCGGGACAGTTCCCTGGGGCCAACGTCCTGACTTTC. Residues: CASSTPGQFPGANVLTF.